This T cell receptor (beta chain) is from a study of STAT5B mutations in CD4+ large granular lymphocyte leukemia (dated by TCRdb to the early 2020s). As for the study more broadly: Among healthy controls, the CDR3 'QG' motif was associated with a particular HLA allele. Flow cytometry on FACSCanto II or FACSVerse confirmed that purified fractions exceeded 95% purity among lymphocytes. The TCRbeta repertoires of CD4+ T-cell large granular lymphocyte leukemia patients were compared with the TCRbeta repertoires of healthy blood donors. The investigation overall reported the following: The main leukemic clonotypes were found to be private to each patient, although around 24% of the main leukemic clonotypes were detected at low frequency in the non-leukemic repertoires of other patients. Enrichment of TRBV06-family usage was observed among the top patient clones (8/27) relative to healthy controls (2/35). Greater clonality appeared to be present in CD4-sorted patient repertoires than in healthy CD4+ repertoires, and the difference was retained after the putative leukemic clones were removed. The data were not HLA-matched, and the relatively small sample size could explain the higher clonality seen in CD4+ compared with CD8+ T-LGLL.

Concerning this clone: Its antigen is unknown. Base qualities are not at hand, and no much larger clone is one base apart.

The CDR3 runs 15 amino acids, cysteine and phenylalanine included. Here the CDR3 DNA is all that survives: 45 bases in frame from base 1. Ends trimmed: V by 2 bases, J by 3 bases; bases unmatched to a gene: 7. CDR1 SGHRS and CDR2 YFSETQ are derived from the germline V gene. The healthy control group was made up of 37 blood donors, and the Finnish Red Cross blood service supplied their buffy coats. All TCR-sequenced material derived from peripheral blood: patient blood samples and healthy donor buffy coats. Peripheral blood mononuclear cells were isolated by Ficoll-Hypaque gradient centrifugation. For the healthy controls, CD4+ cells were obtained from buffy coats by magnetic purification. The Gentra Puregene Cell and Tissue kit was used to extract genomic DNA, and a Qubit 2.0 fluorometer was used to measure the amount of genomic DNA. TCRbeta rearrangements were sequenced from genomic DNA using the immunoSEQ assay at survey resolution. Per the source publication's procedure: In the TCR sequencing data, the lowest productive clonotype frequency that could be detected was 2.59 x 10-5. Only productive TCRbeta rearrangements, meaning sequences that were complete and in-frame, were kept for the analyses. The clonality of each sample was calculated as Simpson clonality in the immunoSEQ Analyzer version 3.0. Clones were categorized by frequency as very rare, small, medium, large (1-20%) or hyperexpanded (>20%). Generation probabilities were estimated with OLGA 1.2.3, V-gene circos plots were made with VDJtools, specificities were searched in VDJdb, and CDR3 motifs were identified with GLIPH. TCRdb holds this immuneACCESS table with in-frame rearrangements only. Some clones are missing; in checked studies, unresolved V genes explain under half, and the rest has no known cause. Clone size and the V and J calls come from that table; the DNA yielded D and trimming. This sample lists more than 30,000 clones; about 80% were detected once. The top ten hold 7% to 9% of the sample.

The source of this sequence is a human donor in good health. Source material: CD4+ T cells from blood buffy coats. The V and J genes are TRBV5-1 and TRBJ1-1; 7 nucleotides in the junction match TRBD1. The CDR3 has the sequence CASSFLTGSHTEAFF. In nucleotide form, the sequence is TGCGCCAGCAGCTTCCTGACAGGGTCCCACACTGAAGCTTTCTTT.